This T cell receptor beta chain originates from a study of T cell repertoires and HLA-DP antigens. Study outcomes and limitations: Total CD4+ responders were stimulated by HeLa antigen-presenting cells.

Measured with immunoSEQ multiplex PCR; TCRdb has only the in-frame clones, and not every one. The table lists around 70,000 clones, around 77% of them singletons, with 1.6% in the top ten. The CDR3 runs 13 residues. Germline V gene data show CDR1 as LGHNA and CDR2 as YSLEER. The V end was cut by 3 bases, the J end by 9 bases, with 12 bases between. Untouched CD4+ T cells were bead-isolated at roughly 98% purity. This clone came up once. Antigen unknown. This TCR derives from a man aged 55-75 years in good health and CMV-seronegative. The sample comprised CD4+ T cells from PBMCs. The chain couples TRBV4-3 to TRBJ1-5; D unresolved. This chain's CDR3 is CASSHGVGGPQHF. CDR3 bases: TGCGCCAGCAGCCATGGGGTGGGTGGGCCCCAGCATTTT.